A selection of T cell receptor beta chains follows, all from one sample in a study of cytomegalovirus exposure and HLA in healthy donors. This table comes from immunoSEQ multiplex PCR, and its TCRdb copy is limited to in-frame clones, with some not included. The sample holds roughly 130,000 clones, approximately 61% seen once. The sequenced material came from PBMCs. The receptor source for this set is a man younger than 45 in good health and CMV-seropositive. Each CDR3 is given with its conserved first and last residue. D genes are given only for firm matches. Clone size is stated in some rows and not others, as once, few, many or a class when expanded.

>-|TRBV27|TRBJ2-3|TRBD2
TGTGCCAGCAGTCTAACGCCCCTCGGGACTAGCGGAAGCACAGATACGCAGTATTTT
CASSLTPLGTSGSTDTQYF
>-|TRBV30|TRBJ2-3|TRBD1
TGTGCCTGGAGTCGACAGGGTTTTAGCCCAGATACGCAGTATTTT
CAWSRQGFSPDTQYF
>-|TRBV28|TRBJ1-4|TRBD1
TGTGCCAGCAATCGCATCGGGACAGGGGATAATGAAAAACTGTTTTTT
CASNRIGTGDNEKLFF
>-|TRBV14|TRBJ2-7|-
TGTGCCAGCAGCCGCCTCGGACTTATATACGAGCAGTACTTC
CASSRLGLIYEQYF
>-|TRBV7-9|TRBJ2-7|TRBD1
TGTGCCAGCAGCTTCGCCCGGGACAGGAGGTACGAGCAGTACTTC
CASSFARDRRYEQYF
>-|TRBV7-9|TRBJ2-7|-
TGTGCCAGCAGCTTAGTGGGGGGACTCTACGAGCAGTACTTC
CASSLVGGLYEQYF
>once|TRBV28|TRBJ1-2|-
TGTGCCAGCAGTTCGGGACATCGTCGTGGCTACACCTTC
CASSSGHRRGYTF
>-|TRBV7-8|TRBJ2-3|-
TGTGCCAGCAGCTTAGTCCAGGGTGGTACGCAGTATTTT
CASSLVQGGTQYF
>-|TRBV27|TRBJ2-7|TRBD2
TGTGCCAGCAGTTTATACCCAATAGGCGGGAGTCTTACCTACGAGCAGTACTTC
CASSLYPIGGSLTYEQYF
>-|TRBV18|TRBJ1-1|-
TGTGCCAGCTCGGAGGGGGGGGACACTGAAGCTTTCTTT
CASSEGGDTEAFF
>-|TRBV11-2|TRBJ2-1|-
TGTGCCAGCAGCCTAGGTGGCTCTGAGCAGTTCTTC
CASSLGGSEQFF
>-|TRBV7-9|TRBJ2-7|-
TGTGCCAGCAGCCCGACACAGGGATATCCCTACGAGCAGTACTTC
CASSPTQGYPYEQYF
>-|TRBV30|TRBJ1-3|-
TGTGCCTGGACAGAACAGGGAAACACCATATATTTT
CAWTEQGNTIYF
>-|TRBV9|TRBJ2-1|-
TGTGCCAGCAGCGTAGGCTTTCGGGAGCAGTTCTTC
CASSVGFREQFF
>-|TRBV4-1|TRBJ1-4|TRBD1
TGCGCCAGCAGCCAAGAACCGACAGGGACTAATGAAAAACTGTTTTTT
CASSQEPTGTNEKLFF
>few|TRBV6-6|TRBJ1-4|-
TGTGCCAGCAGTCTACAGGTGAAAAAACTGTTTTTT
CASSLQVKKLFF
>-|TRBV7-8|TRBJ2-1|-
TGTGCCAGCAGCTTTCAAGCGCATGAGCAGTTCTTC
CASSFQAHEQFF
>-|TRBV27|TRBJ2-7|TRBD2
TGTGCCAGCAGTTGGGGACTAGCGGCCTCCTACGAGCAGTACTTC
CASSWGLAASYEQYF
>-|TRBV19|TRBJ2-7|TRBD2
TGTGCCAGTTCCGGGACTAGCGGTACCTACGAGCAGTACTTC
CASSGTSGTYEQYF
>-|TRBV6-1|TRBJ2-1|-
TGTGCCAGCAGTGGACTAGAGGGACGGTCCTACAATGAGCAGTTCTTC
CASSGLEGRSYNEQFF
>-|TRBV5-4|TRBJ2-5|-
TGTGCCAGCAGCCCCGGGTCACATTCTGAGACCCAGTACTTC
CASSPGSHSETQYF
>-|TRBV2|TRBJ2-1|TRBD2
TGTGCCAGCAGGGGGACTAGCGAATACAATGAGCAGTTCTTC
CASRGTSEYNEQFF
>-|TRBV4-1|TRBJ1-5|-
TGCGCCAGCAGCCAAGATCCTTTGAGTGGGCCCCAGCATTTT
CASSQDPLSGPQHF
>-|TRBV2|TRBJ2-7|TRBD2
TGTGCCAGCAGTGAAGGTACTAGCGGCTCTAAGCAGTACTTC
CASSEGTSGSKQYF
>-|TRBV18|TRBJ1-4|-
TGTGCCAGCTCACCACCCGGGGTGTCCAATGAAAAACTGTTTTTT
CASSPPGVSNEKLFF
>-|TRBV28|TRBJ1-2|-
TGTGCCAGCAGTTCCTTTGTTGGCTACACCTTC
CASSSFVGYTF
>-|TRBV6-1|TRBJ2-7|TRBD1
TGTGCCAGCAGGATACAGGGGGCCGGGTACGAGCAGTACTTC
CASRIQGAGYEQYF
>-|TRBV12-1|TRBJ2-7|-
TGTGCCAGCAGGGTCCACAGGGAAACCTACGAGCAGTACTTC
CASRVHRETYEQYF
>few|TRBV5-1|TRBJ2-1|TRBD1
TGCGCCAGCAGCAGGACAGGGAATGATGAGCAGTTCTTC
CASSRTGNDEQFF
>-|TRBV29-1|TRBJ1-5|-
TGCAGCGTTGCTTCGGCAGGGATCGATCAGCCCCAGCATTTT
CSVASAGIDQPQHF
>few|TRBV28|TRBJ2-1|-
TGTGCCAGCAGTTTATTTAATCGGGGAAACTCCTACAATGAGCAGTTCTTC
CASSLFNRGNSYNEQFF
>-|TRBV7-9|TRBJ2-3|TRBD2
TGTGCCAGCAGCCCCCTGGGGGGGAGCACAGATACGCAGTATTTT
CASSPLGGSTDTQYF
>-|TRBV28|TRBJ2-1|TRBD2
TGTGCCAGCAGTTTTCAACTAGCGGGAGGCAATGAGCAGTTCTTC
CASSFQLAGGNEQFF
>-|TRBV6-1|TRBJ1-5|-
TGTGCCAGCACTCAAAACGTGCAGTTCAATCAGCCCCAGCATTTT
CASTQNVQFNQPQHF